These 24 T cell receptor beta chains originate from one sample sequenced in a study of Graves' ophthalmopathy and Graves' hyperthyroidism. From RNA, the CDR3 regions of TCR beta chains were amplified and sequenced. First-round RT-PCR with HTBI primers preceded a second-round multiplex PCR. TCRdb itself ran the multiplex PCR reads through MiXCR, one entry per CDR3 protein. The sample has around 40,000 distinct CDR3 sequences, 45% to 60% seen once. What was sequenced was peripheral blood. The receptors originated from an adult man with Graves' ophthalmopathy.

The table lists this clonotype with many counts. The rearrangement joins TRBV6-5 to TRBJ2-1, with D perhaps matching TRBD2 (6 bases). Germline-derived CDR1 and CDR2 are MNHEY and SVGAGI. Trimming left V 6 bases short and J 4 bases short, with 19 bases between. The CDR3 is 16 amino acids. Here the CDR3 reads CASSPDGTGVYNEQFF. CDR3 sequence (DNA): TGTGCCAGCAGCCCCGACGGGACGGGAGTATACAATGAGCAGTTCTTC.

This rearrangement joins TRBV2 to TRBJ1-2, with 8 bases fitting TRBD1. The CDR3 spans 12 residues. CDR1 is SNHLY and CDR2 is FYNNEI in the germline V gene. V lost 6 bases and J lost 8; bases outside the gene matches: 5. The CDR3 DNA sequence: TGTGCCAGCAGGGACAGGGAGATGGGCTACACCTTC. This gives the protein CASRDREMGYTF.

Sample share makes this clonotype medium-sized. This chain connects TRBV7-6 to TRBJ1-5; D not certain. The length of the CDR3 is 13 residues. Germline loops: CDR1 SGHVS, CDR2 FNYEAQ. The V end lost 5 bases, the J end lost 5 bases, and 10 bases lay between the germline ends. CDR3 DNA: TGTGCCAGCAGCAGTGTGTCCGATCAGCCCCAGCATTTT. The encoded protein is CASSSVSDQPQHF.

This clonotype was counted at least ten times. The chain couples TRBV11-3 to TRBJ2-1; TRBD2 is a possible D gene (6 bases). The V end lost 5 bases, the J end lost 10 bases, and 15 bases lay between the germline ends. This CDR3 region has 13 residues. Germline V CDR1 and CDR2: SGHNT, YENEEA. The CDR3 coding sequence is TGTGCCAGCAGCCATCGGCGGGAACTCGAGCAGTTCTTC. Translating it yields CASSHRRELEQFF.

This clonotype has only a few counts. A much bigger clone sits one base away, suggesting this may be a read error. The chain recombines TRBV12-3 or TRBV12-4 with TRBJ2-7; no clear D gene. Trimming removed 4 bases from V and 2 bases from J, with 9 bases in between. This CDR3 is built from 13 residues. CDR3 sequence (DNA): TGTGCCAGCAGTTCGCAGGTTGCCTACGAGCAGTACTTC. It specifies CASSSQVAYEQYF.

This rearrangement joins TRBV7-9 to TRBJ2-7; tentative D call: TRBD1 (5 bases). The germline CDR1 and CDR2 sequences are SEHNR and FQNEAQ (reference sequence). The V end lost 4 bases, the J end lost 5 bases, and 9 bases lay between the germline ends. This CDR3 has 12 amino acids. Written as DNA, the CDR3 is TGTGCCAGCAGCTCTAGGGGTAACGAGCAGTACTTC. Residues: CASSSRGNEQYF.

For this clonotype: The final CDR3 position lacks the conserved phenylalanine or tryptophan, pointing to a likely read error. V gene TRBV5-4 combines with J gene TRBJ2-7; no definite D call. The CDR3 has 13 residues. Germline loops: CDR1 SGHNT, CDR2 YYREEE (reference sequence). The CDR3 spells CAGSFGPSYEQYL. DNA for the CDR3: TGTGCCGGCAGCTTCGGTCCTTCCTACGAGCAGTACCTC.

This clonotype was detected many times. The V and J genes are TRBV2 and TRBJ2-3, with TRBD2 identical over 14 bases. CDR3 length: 18 residues. Germline V gene sequence: CDR1 SNHLY, CDR2 FYNNEI. Trimming at V came to 6 bases and at J to 2 bases, leaving 10 bases not matched to a gene. CDR3 sequence reads: CASRPGTSGREHTDTQYF. DNA for the CDR3: TGTGCCAGCAGACCCGGGACTAGCGGGAGAGAACACACAGATACGCAGTATTTT.

The sample holds a few counts of this clonotype. This chain's CDR3 is CATSVGSGSYEQYF. CDR3 nucleotides: TGTGCCACCAGCGTAGGTAGCGGGAGCTACGAGCAGTACTTC. The V gene is TRBV15, the J gene TRBJ2-7; 9 nucleotides match TRBD2. The ends lost 5 bases at V and 3 bases at J; junction bases unmatched: 5. Looked up from germline, CDR1 is LNHNV and CDR2 is YYDKDF (reference sequence). This CDR3 has 14 amino acids.

This clonotype showed up just once. Here the CDR3 omits its conserved ending phenylalanine or tryptophan, so a read error is the likely source. The rearrangement joins TRBV20-1 to TRBJ2-5; TRBD2 matches at 7 bases. Germline V gives CDR1 DFQATT, CDR2 SNEGSKA (reference sequence). CDR3 size: 14 residues. The J segment lost 11 bases and the V segment lost 0 bases, leaving 12 bases of the junction unmatched. The CDR3 DNA sequence: TGCAGTGCTAGAGATTCCCTAGCGGTAGATACGCAGTACTGC. It specifies CSARDSLAVDTQYC.

This clonotype was recorded at least ten times. The chain recombines TRBV20-1 with TRBJ2-6, with TRBD1 matching over 9 bases. CDR3 length: 17 amino acids. CDR1 is DFQATT, CDR2 SNEGSKA, per germline (reference sequence). V lost 5 bases to trimming and J lost 0 bases; unmatched junction nucleotides: 8. CDR3 sequence (DNA): TGCAGTGCTGACACCGGGACAGGGCCCTCTGGGGCCAACGTCCTGACTTTC. It encodes CSADTGTGPSGANVLTF.

This clonotype was found many times. The chain joins TRBV6-4 to TRBJ2-2; D is possibly TRBD2 (5 bases). Germline V gene data show CDR1 as MRHNA and CDR2 as SNTAGT. The CDR3 extends over 14 amino acids. V gave up 0 bases and J gave up 3 bases, with 5 bases separating them. The CDR3: CASSDSSDTGELFF. The CDR3 DNA reads as TGTGCCAGCAGTGACTCTAGCGACACCGGGGAGCTGTTTTTT.

The rearrangement uses TRBV24-1 and TRBJ2-1; D perhaps matches TRBD1 (5 bases). This CDR3 spans 13 amino acids. V gave up 5 bases and J gave up 6 bases, with 10 bases separating them. Germline-derived CDR1 and CDR2 are KGHDR and SFDVKD. This chain's CDR3 is CATSGDSSNEQFF. The CDR3 DNA follows: TGTGCCACCAGTGGCGACAGTAGCAATGAGCAGTTCTTC.

The chain is built from TRBV2 and TRBJ1-1, with D unresolved. V was shortened by 4 bases and J by 7 bases, with 13 bases between the two germline ends. CDR3 size: 13 residues. From germline, CDR1 is SNHLY and CDR2 FYNNEI. The CDR3 region is CASSVGWTNEAFF. The DNA of the CDR3 is TGTGCCAGCAGTGTGGGGTGGACTAATGAAGCTTTCTTT.

The V gene is TRBV7-2, the J gene TRBJ1-1, with no clear D. Germline values: CDR1 SGHTA, CDR2 FQGNSA. V was clipped by 3 bases and J by 4 bases, with 15 bases between them. CDR3 length: 15 residues. The CDR3 nucleotides are TGTGCCAGCAGCTTTGTCGCCCAACCGCTCACTGAAGCTTTCTTT. Its protein is CASSFVAQPLTEAFF.

This clonotype was counted many times. The chain joins TRBV7-2 to TRBJ2-3; 9 bases are a match to TRBD1. Germline values: CDR1 SGHTA, CDR2 FQGNSA. The CDR3 has 13 residues. V was clipped by 6 bases and J by 8 bases; unmatched bases: 6. The CDR3 region is CASRRDRGATQYF. Here the CDR3 DNA reads TGTGCCAGCAGAAGAGACAGGGGGGCTACGCAGTATTTT.

Regarding this clonotype: This may arise from a read error, as a much more abundant clone is one base away. No conserved phenylalanine or tryptophan ends this CDR3, so it is likely a read error. This chain uses TRBV28 with TRBJ1-5; D possibly corresponds to TRBD1 (6 bases). Germline CDR1 is MDHEN and CDR2 is SYDVKM. V was clipped by 4 bases and J by 0 bases, with 16 bases between them. This CDR3 has 17 residues. CDR3 DNA sequence: TGTGCCAGCAGTTCCCCCTCGACAGGCTATAGCAATCAGCCCCAGCATCTT. This encodes CASSSPSTGYSNQPQHL.

The rearrangement links TRBV5-1 to TRBJ1-6; no reliable D call. CDR1 and CDR2 (germline): SGHRS, YFSETQ. The CDR3 is 16 residues long. V was trimmed by 0 bases and J by 6 bases, leaving 13 bases between them. Here the CDR3 reads CASSLDGWGGNSPLHF. DNA of the CDR3: TGCGCCAGCAGCTTGGATGGGTGGGGAGGTAATTCACCCCTCCACTTT.

The chain combines TRBV18 with TRBJ1-1, with 8 bases matching TRBD1. The V and J ends lost 2 bases and 5 bases, in that order; junction bases with no gene match: 10. The CDR3 covers 16 residues. CDR1 KGHSH and CDR2 LQKENI come from the germline V gene. For the CDR3, the DNA is TGTGCCAGCTCACCAACGGCAGGGGGCAAGGGGACTGAAGCTTTCTTT. This gives the protein CASSPTAGGKGTEAFF. Using reference TRBV18 and TRBJ1-1 for the parts outside the CDR3, the full variable domain is NAGVMQNPRHLVRRRGQEARLRCSPMKGHSHVYWYRQLPEEGLKFMVYLQKENIIDESGMPKERFSAEFPKEGPSILRIQQVVRGDSAAYFCASSPTAGGKGTEAFFGQGTRLTVV.

This clonotype was detected many times. The CDR3 reads CASSGGTPYGYTF. The CDR3 region has the DNA TGTGCCAGCAGCGGGGGGACTCCTTATGGCTACACCTTC. The chain employs TRBV7-9 and TRBJ1-2; maybe TRBD1 (5 bases). Germline CDR1 and CDR2: SEHNR and FQNEAQ (reference sequence). V gave up 5 bases and J gave up 5 bases, with 12 bases separating them. The CDR3 spans 13 residues.

This clonotype showed up many times. The V and J genes are TRBV27 and TRBJ2-1; no firm D call. Trimming cost V 5 bases and J 8 bases, with 7 bases left between them. Germline CDR1 and CDR2: MNHEY and SMNVEV (reference sequence). The CDR3 sequence is 11 residues long. The CDR3 region is CASSDFDEQFF. The CDR3 DNA sequence: TGTGCCAGCAGTGATTTCGATGAGCAGTTCTTC.

This clonotype was seen many times. The V call is TRBV6-1, the J call TRBJ2-5; the match to TRBD2 covers 7 bases. The CDR3 is 13 amino acids. CDR1 is MNHNS and CDR2 is SASEGT in the germline V gene. J gave up 5 bases and V 11 bases, and 11 bases lay outside the gene matches. CDR3 in amino acids: CAGLGGGLETQYF. The CDR3 nucleotides are TGTGCCGGATTGGGCGGGGGATTGGAGACCCAGTACTTC.

This clonotype was counted ten times or more. The DNA for the CDR3 is TGCGCCAGCAGCCAAGAATTTACGGACAGCAATGAAAAACTGTTTTTT. Protein sequence: CASSQEFTDSNEKLFF. The chain employs TRBV4-3 and TRBJ1-4, with D perhaps matching TRBD1 (6 bases). V was shortened by 0 bases and J by 5 bases, with 13 bases between the two germline ends. CDR1 is LGHNA, CDR2 YSLEER, per germline. The CDR3 is 16 residues long.

This clonotype was picked up a small number of times. V and J are TRBV25-1 and TRBJ2-2, with D unresolved. This CDR3 is 14 amino acids long. V lost 8 bases and J 0 bases, leaving 10 bases between the germline ends. The germline V gene encodes CDR1 MGHDK and CDR2 SYGVNS. The CDR3 loop is CASVDASNTGELFF. CDR3 sequence (DNA): TGTGCCAGCGTCGACGCCTCGAACACCGGGGAGCTGTTTTTT. Full variable domain (missing parts from reference TRBV25-1 and TRBJ2-2): EADIYQTPRYLVIGTGKKITLECSQTMGHDKMYWYQQDPGMELHLIHYSYGVNSTEKGDLSSESTVSRIRTEHFPLTLESARPSHTSQYLCASVDASNTGELFFGEGSRLTVL.